The 32 T cell receptor beta chains below were found in one sample sequenced in a study of patients and donors after allogeneic stem cell transplantation. TCRdb analysed the RT-PCR reads with MiXCR anew, one entry per CDR3 protein. The data hold about 150,000 distinct CDR3 sequences, with approximately 35% observed a single time. Sequencing was performed on blood, either unsorted or a sorted T cell fraction (not recorded which). These TCRs come from a human donor who was either an allogeneic HSCT recipient or a stem cell or donor lymphocyte infusion donor (not recorded which). It is not recorded whose cells these are; they may come from a transplant donor.

V and J are TRBV18 and TRBJ1-2, with 9 nucleotides matching TRBD1. Germline trimming cut 5 bases from V and 7 bases from J; bases unmatched to any gene: 8. Germline CDR1 and CDR2: KGHSH and LQKENI. The CDR3 spans 14 residues. The CDR3 coding sequence is TGTGCCAGCTCAGCAGGAACAGGGGGCCGTGGCTACACCTTC. It is translated as CASSAGTGGRGYTF.

This chain links TRBV6-5 with TRBJ1-3; 9 bases map to TRBD1. The CDR3 runs 16 residues. Germline CDR1 MNHEY, CDR2 SVGAGI. V dropped 6 bases and J dropped 1; count of bases not matched to a gene: 7. The CDR3 coding sequence is TGTGCCAGCAGCCGAACCGGGACAGGGTCTGGAAACACCATATATTTT. It is translated as CASSRTGTGSGNTIYF.

The V gene is TRBV7-2, the J gene TRBJ1-2; D is ambiguous. V shed 1 base and J shed 7 bases, with 19 bases lying between them. This CDR3 is built from 16 residues. Looked up from germline, CDR1 is SGHTA and CDR2 is FQGNSA. Here the CDR3 reads CASSLVSTSLSVGYTF. The CDR3 DNA is TGTGCCAGCAGCTTAGTGAGCACATCCCTTTCGGTTGGCTACACCTTC.

The chain has TRBV2 and TRBJ1-2, with D perhaps matching TRBD1 (6 bases). Germline CDR1 is SNHLY and CDR2 is FYNNEI. The CDR3 has 16 amino acids. Trimming took 6 bases from V and 0 from J, leaving 17 bases between them. The chain's CDR3 is CASRDRGDTPNYGYTF. Here the CDR3 DNA reads TGTGCCAGCAGGGATCGTGGGGACACCCCTAACTATGGCTACACCTTC. Full variable domain (rest looked up from reference TRBV2 and TRBJ1-2): EPEVTQTPSHQVTQMGQEVILRCVPISNHLYFYWYRQILGQKVEFLVSFYNNEISEKSEIFDDQFSVERPDGSNFTLKIRSTKLEDSAMYFCASRDRGDTPNYGYTFGSGTRLTVV.

The chain employs TRBV2 and TRBJ1-4; D is unresolved. V shed 7 bases and J shed 8 bases, with 17 bases lying between them. Germline lookup yields CDR1 SNHLY and CDR2 FYNNEI. The length of the CDR3 is 14 residues. The CDR3 DNA reads as TGTGCCAGCAAGCTCGTCCCAGCCAGGGAAAAACTGTTTTTT. This encodes CASKLVPAREKLFF.

This clonotype has more than one count but fewer than ten. The V call is TRBV7-9, the J call TRBJ2-5; TRBD2 is a possible D gene (5 bases). V lost 7 bases and J 1 base, leaving 10 bases between the germline ends. The CDR3 length is 13 residues. Germline CDR1 is SEHNR and CDR2 is FQNEAQ (reference sequence). The DNA for the CDR3 is TGTGCCAGCACTCTCCGGGGCCAAGAGACCCAGTACTTC. Translated: CASTLRGQETQYF.

This rearrangement joins TRBV6-2 or TRBV6-3 to TRBJ2-2; the match to TRBD2 covers 8 bases. The CDR3 extends over 21 amino acids. Germline V gene lookup returns CDR1 MNHEY and CDR2 SVGEGT. V shed 2 bases, J shed 2 bases, and the junction held 19 bases outside the gene matches. The CDR3 loop is CASSYPHSPGAGEVNTGELFF. For the CDR3, the DNA is TGTGCCAGCAGTTACCCACACTCCCCGGGAGCGGGGGAGGTCAACACCGGGGAGCTGTTTTTT.

This chain connects TRBV20-1 to TRBJ1-1, with D possibly TRBD1 on 6 matching bases. This CDR3 spans 12 amino acids. The germline gives CDR1 DFQATT, CDR2 SNEGSKA (reference sequence). With 5 bases removed from V and 8 bases from J, the gap between germline ends came to 15 bases. CDR3 amino acids: CSAGPGHIEAFF. CDR3 nucleotide sequence: TGCAGTGCTGGACCGGGACATATAGAAGCTTTCTTT.

This sequence joins TRBV12-3 or TRBV12-4 and TRBJ1-2; 9 bases are a match to TRBD1. The CDR3 is 14 amino acids. The trim removed 2 bases at V and 7 bases at J, leaving 5 bases unmatched. CDR3 region: CASSLRDRAGGYTF. The CDR3 bases are TGTGCCAGCAGTTTAAGGGACAGGGCAGGTGGCTACACCTTC.

The rearrangement uses TRBV4-1 and TRBJ2-2; D uncertain. The CDR3 length is 14 residues. Germline V CDR1 and CDR2: MGHRA, YSYEKL. V shed 0 bases and J shed 4 bases, with 6 bases lying between them. The CDR3 DNA sequence: TGCGCCAGCAGCCAAGATGGCCCCACCGGGGAGCTGTTTTTT. Translated: CASSQDGPTGELFF.

Note on this clonotype: This is likely a read error, given that the CDR3 carries no conserved phenylalanine or tryptophan at its end. This chain uses TRBV11-1 with TRBJ2-5; D remains ambiguous. Trimming removed 5 bases from V and 4 bases from J, with 11 bases in between. The CDR3 is made up of 13 amino acids. Germline V lookup: CDR1 SGHAT, CDR2 FQDESV (reference sequence). This CDR3 reads CASSLWGGETQYS. The CDR3 region has the DNA TGTGCCAGCAGCCTGTGGGGTGGAGAGACCCAGTACTCC.

Regarding this clonotype: The junction departs from germline at one end; a sequencing error may be responsible. V usage is TRBV20-1 and J usage is TRBJ1-5; unclear D gene. Germline loops: CDR1 DFQATT, CDR2 SNEGSKA (reference sequence). The CDR3 runs 11 residues. CDR3: CTAMSNQPQHF. As DNA, the CDR3 is TGCACTGCTATGAGCAATCAGCCCCAGCATTTT.

The chain joins TRBV12-3 or TRBV12-4 to TRBJ2-1; perhaps TRBD2 as D (6 bases). The V end was cut by 6 bases, the J end by 5 bases, with 11 bases between. The CDR3 has 13 amino acids. The CDR3 loop is CASSQGGNNEQFF. The CDR3 DNA follows: TGTGCCAGCAGCCAGGGAGGCAACAATGAGCAGTTCTTC.

The rearrangement uses TRBV3-1 and TRBJ1-2, with D uncertain. Per germline, CDR1 LGHDT and CDR2 YNNKEL (reference sequence). Trimming took off 0 bases at V and 3 bases at J, with 8 bases between the two ends. The CDR3 totals 14 residues. CDR3 nucleotides: TGTGCCAGCAGCCAAGATCCGGGGTACTATGGCTACACCTTC. Translating it yields CASSQDPGYYGYTF.

This clonotype was picked up a small number of times. The chain links TRBV7-8 to TRBJ2-5; TRBD1 aligns across 7 bases. CDR3 size: 14 residues. V lost 1 base and J lost 5; bases outside the gene matches: 4. CDR1 is SGHVS and CDR2 is FQNEAQ in the germline V gene. CDR3 nucleotide sequence: TGTGCCAGCAGCTTAGGAGGGGGCTGGGAGACCCAGTACTTC. It codes for CASSLGGGWETQYF.

This clonotype was seen ten or more times. This chain joins TRBV28 and TRBJ1-4; D unresolved. CDR3 length: 16 amino acids. CDR1 is MDHEN and CDR2 is SYDVKM in the germline V gene. Between the trimmed V and J ends, which lost 5 bases and 8 bases, there was a span of 21 bases. This chain's CDR3 is CASSHPRTSAGEKLFF. The DNA of the CDR3 is TGTGCCAGCAGTCACCCGCGGACCTCGGCGGGGGAAAAACTGTTTTTT.

In its sample, this clonotype was seen a few times. The V call is TRBV9, the J call TRBJ2-5; D gene uncertain. Germline V gene sequence: CDR1 SGDLS, CDR2 YYNGEE. There are 12 residues in the CDR3. V was clipped by 2 bases and J by 2 bases, with 4 bases between them. CDR3 region: CASSVGQETQYF. In DNA form, the CDR3 reads TGTGCCAGCAGCGTGGGGCAAGAGACCCAGTACTTC.

The chain has TRBV29-1 and TRBJ2-7; perhaps TRBD2 as D (5 bases). This CDR3 is 12 amino acids long. V was clipped by 7 bases and J by 2 bases, with 12 bases between them. Germline V gene sequence: CDR1 SQVTM, CDR2 ANQGSEA. DNA of the CDR3: TGCAGCGCCGGGCCGGGAACCTACGAGCAGTACTTC. Protein: CSAGPGTYEQYF.

In its sample, this clonotype was seen a few times. This sequence joins TRBV29-1 and TRBJ1-2, with D hard to call. V dropped 3 bases and J dropped 7 bases, with 12 bases sitting between them. The CDR3 is 12 residues long. Germline V gene data show CDR1 as SQVTM and CDR2 as ANQGSEA. The CDR3 DNA reads TGCAGCGTTGACGGGCCGACCAGTGGCTACACCTTC. This encodes CSVDGPTSGYTF.

This rearrangement joins TRBV2 to TRBJ1-1, with D unresolved. CDR1 SNHLY and CDR2 FYNNEI come from the germline V gene. The germline V and J ends were trimmed by 7 bases and 0 bases, with 12 bases remaining between them. The CDR3 is made up of 14 amino acids. CDR3 region: CASNTAYMNTEAFF. CDR3 coding DNA: TGTGCCAGCAACACAGCTTACATGAACACTGAAGCTTTCTTT. Full variable domain (rest looked up from reference TRBV2 and TRBJ1-1): EPEVTQTPSHQVTQMGQEVILRCVPISNHLYFYWYRQILGQKVEFLVSFYNNEISEKSEIFDDQFSVERPDGSNFTLKIRSTKLEDSAMYFCASNTAYMNTEAFFGQGTRLTVV.

There are a few counts of this clonotype. This chain links TRBV5-1 with TRBJ2-2; no firm D call. The CDR3 covers 17 residues. Germline CDR1 is SGHRS and CDR2 is YFSETQ. The germline V and J ends were trimmed by 6 bases and 1 base, with 19 bases remaining between them. This chain's CDR3 is CASNLSYKTKNTGELFF. The CDR3 region has the DNA TGCGCCAGCAACCTATCGTACAAGACCAAGAACACCGGGGAGCTGTTTTTT.

This clonotype was seen more than once but under ten times. J is TRBJ2-1 and V is TRBV5-1, with D unclear. Deletions cut 1 base from V and 5 bases from J, with 4 bases between. The CDR3 spans 12 residues. The germline V gene encodes CDR1 SGHRS and CDR2 YFSETQ. This CDR3 reads CASSLPHNEQFF. The DNA of the CDR3 is TGCGCCAGCAGCTTGCCCCACAATGAGCAGTTCTTC.

The gene calls are TRBV20-1 and TRBJ1-2; D may be TRBD1 (5 bases). The ends were cut back, 6 bases at V and 7 bases at J, with 12 bases in the middle. Germline CDR1 and CDR2: DFQATT and SNEGSKA (reference sequence). The CDR3 consists of 11 residues. The CDR3 coding sequence is TGCAGTGCCCCAGGAGGGACTGGCTACACCTTC. It is translated as CSAPGGTGYTF.

This clonotype was picked up one time. The CDR3 sequence is CASSRQGATDTQYF. The CDR3 coding sequence is TGTGCCAGCAGCCGACAGGGGGCCACAGATACGCAGTATTTT. This chain uses TRBV6-5 with TRBJ2-3, with TRBD1 matching over 10 bases. The length of the CDR3 is 14 residues. Trimming at V came to 6 bases and at J to 2 bases, leaving 2 bases not matched to a gene. Per germline, CDR1 MNHEY and CDR2 SVGAGI.

The J gene is TRBJ1-2, the V gene TRBV28; possible D gene TRBD1, 5 bases. The germline V and J ends were trimmed by 7 bases and 3 bases, with 9 bases remaining between them. This CDR3 contains 12 residues. CDR1 MDHEN and CDR2 SYDVKM come from the germline V gene. CDR3 DNA sequence: TGTGCCAGCAACCAGGGCGACTATGGCTACACCTTC. Protein sequence: CASNQGDYGYTF.

This clonotype was seen a single time. This could be a read error, since a much larger clone is one nucleotide away. The V and J genes are TRBV12-3 or TRBV12-4 and TRBJ1-5, with a tentative D call TRBD1 (5 bases). The tail of the sequence fits TRBJ2-3 better, so the J call may be wrong. The CDR3 runs 13 residues. Here the CDR3 reads CASRDQGSQPQYF. The CDR3 DNA sequence: TGTGCCAGCAGAGATCAGGGAAGTCAGCCCCAGTATTTT.

This clonotype came up a few times. The chain carries TRBV27 and TRBJ1-1; the match to TRBD1 covers 10 bases. This CDR3 has 15 amino acids. The ends lost 3 bases at V and 4 bases at J; junction bases unmatched: 5. The germline CDR1 and CDR2 sequences are MNHEY and SMNVEV (reference sequence). The CDR3 DNA reads as TGTGCCAGCAGTTTCGGACAGGGGGGCGGCACTGAAGCTTTCTTT. Encoded protein: CASSFGQGGGTEAFF.

The V and J genes are TRBV7-3 and TRBJ2-5; possible D gene TRBD1, 5 bases. Germline CDR1 SGHTA, CDR2 FQGTGA. The CDR3 length is 15 residues. Trimming took off 1 base at V and 4 bases at J, with 13 bases between the two ends. CDR3 sequence: CASSLNPERGETQYF. The CDR3, as DNA: TGTGCCAGCAGCTTAAACCCAGAAAGGGGAGAGACCCAGTACTTC.

This chain uses TRBV12-3 or TRBV12-4 with TRBJ1-4; 7 nucleotides agree with TRBD1. This CDR3 is built from 15 residues. V lost 5 bases and J lost 4; bases outside the gene matches: 7. The CDR3 sequence is CASSRRTGGNEKLFF. The CDR3 DNA is TGTGCCAGCAGTCGCCGGACAGGCGGTAATGAAAAACTGTTTTTT.

The V and J genes are TRBV7-9 and TRBJ1-2; 10 bases align to TRBD1. There are 15 residues in the CDR3. Per the germline V gene, CDR1 is SEHNR and CDR2 is FQNEAQ (reference sequence). V was pared by 4 bases and J by 8 bases, with 10 bases of the junction left unmatched. Written as DNA, the CDR3 is TGTGCCAGCAGCTCGGGACGGGACAGGGGCTCGGGCTACACCTTC. It encodes CASSSGRDRGSGYTF.

The chain combines TRBV20-1 with TRBJ1-2; perhaps TRBD1 as D (5 bases). Germline assignment: CDR1 DFQATT and CDR2 SNEGSKA (reference sequence). The CDR3 has 12 amino acids. Trimming removed 3 bases at V and 2 bases at J, with 7 bases between. The CDR3 DNA reads TGCAGTGCTAGTACAGGCAACTATGGCTACACCTTC. The encoded protein is CSASTGNYGYTF.

This rearrangement joins TRBV28 to TRBJ1-3, with D possibly being TRBD1 (5 bases). The CDR3 runs to 16 residues. V was clipped by 3 bases and J by 4 bases, with 16 bases between them. The V gene's germline CDR1 is MDHEN and CDR2 SYDVKM. The chain's CDR3 is CASSLIRGAGGNTIYF. The CDR3 coding sequence is TGTGCCAGCAGTTTGATAAGGGGCGCGGGGGGAAACACCATATATTTT.